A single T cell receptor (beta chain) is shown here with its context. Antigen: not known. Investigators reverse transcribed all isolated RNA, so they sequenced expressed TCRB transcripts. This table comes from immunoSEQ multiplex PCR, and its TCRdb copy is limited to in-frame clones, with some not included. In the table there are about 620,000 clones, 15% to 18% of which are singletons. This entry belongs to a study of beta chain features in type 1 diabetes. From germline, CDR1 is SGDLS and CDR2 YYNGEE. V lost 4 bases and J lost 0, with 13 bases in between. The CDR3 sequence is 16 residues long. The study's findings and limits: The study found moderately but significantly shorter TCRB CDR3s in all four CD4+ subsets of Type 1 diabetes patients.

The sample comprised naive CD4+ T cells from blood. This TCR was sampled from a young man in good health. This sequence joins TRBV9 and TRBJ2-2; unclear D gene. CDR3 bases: TGTGCCAGCAGCCCCCCGGGCAGGACGAACACCGGGGAGCTGTTTTTT. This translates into CASSPPGRTNTGELFF. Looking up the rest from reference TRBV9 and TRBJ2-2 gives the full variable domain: DSGVTQTPKHLITATGQRVTLRCSPRSGDLSVYWYQQSLDQGLQFLIQYYNGEERAKGNILERFSAQQFPDLHSELNLSSLELGDSALYFCASSPPGRTNTGELFFGEGSRLTVL.